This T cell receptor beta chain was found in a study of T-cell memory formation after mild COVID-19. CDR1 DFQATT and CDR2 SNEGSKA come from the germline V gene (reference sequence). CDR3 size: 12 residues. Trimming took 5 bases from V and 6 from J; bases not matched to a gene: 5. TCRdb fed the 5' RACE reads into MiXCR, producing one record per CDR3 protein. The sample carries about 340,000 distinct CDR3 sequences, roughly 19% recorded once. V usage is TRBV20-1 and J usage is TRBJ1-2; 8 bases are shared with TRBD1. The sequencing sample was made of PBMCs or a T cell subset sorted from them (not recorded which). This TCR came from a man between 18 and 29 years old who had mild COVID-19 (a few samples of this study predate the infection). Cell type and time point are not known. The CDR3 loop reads CSAPDRAHGYTF. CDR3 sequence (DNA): TGCAGTGCTCCGGACAGGGCTCATGGCTACACCTTC.